This T cell receptor beta chain was recovered during a study of identical twins. This CDR3 is built from 16 residues. Trimming at V came to 7 bases and at J to 4 bases, leaving 7 bases not matched to a gene. Overall study results and limits: Fewer insertions characterized abundant cord blood beta clonotypes, whereas memory repertoires showed none. Where beta out-of-frame sequences were concerned, excess twin sharing was weaker.

This clonotype was counted a few times. Its target is unknown. MiXCR, run by TCRdb on the 5' RACE reads, gives a single entry per CDR3 protein. The sample lists 250,000 to 300,000 distinct CDR3 sequences, approximately 8.3% occurring once. The data were also submitted as part of a second study, on yellow fever vaccine responses in identical twins.

Sequenced input: CD8+ T cells sorted from blood. The chain carries TRBV12-3 or TRBV12-4 and TRBJ2-2; 12 bases line up with TRBD1. This clonotype originated in a woman between 18 and 30 years old in good health. This chain's CDR3 is CASTIGTGGFTGELFF. CDR3 coding DNA: TGTGCCAGCACCATAGGGACAGGGGGCTTCACCGGGGAGCTGTTTTTT.